One and the same sample provided the 26 T cell receptor beta chains below, sequenced in a study of vaccination effects on CD4 cells after COVID-19. Antigens for these TCRs are unknown. Within the ViraFEST assay, antigen-specific CD4+ T cells underwent expansion with viral peptide pools prior to sequencing. Once cultured for under 11 days, the cells underwent separation to obtain CD4+ T cells. Nucleocapsid antibodies were negative in the vaccine recipients, who had never had SARS-CoV-2 infection. Measured with immunoSEQ multiplex PCR; TCRdb has only the in-frame clones, and not every one. The sample yields under 45,000 clones, 55% to 75% seen once. The source material was CD4+ T cells from PBMCs cultured with HCoV-OC43 spike peptides, sampled before COVID-19 vaccination. The subset denotes: HCoV-OC43 spike overlapping peptide pool stimulation. The origin of the receptors is a human donor who received a COVID-19 vaccine.

The chain recombines TRBV30 with TRBJ2-1; D assignment may be TRBD1 or TRBD2 (5 bases each). The CDR3 has 14 residues. V was trimmed by 5 bases and J by 0 bases, leaving 11 bases between them. The V gene's germline CDR1 is GTSNPN and CDR2 SVGIG (reference sequence). The CDR3 loop is CAWSSGSSYNEQFF. The CDR3 coding sequence is TGTGCCTGGTCCTCAGGGAGCTCCTACAATGAGCAGTTCTTC.

The gene calls are TRBV27 and TRBJ2-1; no firm D call. The V end lost 4 bases, the J end lost 5 bases, and 18 bases lay between the germline ends. Germline CDR1 and CDR2: MNHEY and SMNVEV (reference sequence). The CDR3 covers 16 residues. The CDR3 loop reads CASSSGRLAGNNEQFF. CDR3 DNA sequence: TGTGCCAGCAGTTCCGGCCGCCTTGCTGGCAACAATGAGCAGTTCTTC.

The chain has TRBV6-5 and TRBJ2-1; 10 bases are shared with TRBD2. Germline lookup yields CDR1 MNHEY and CDR2 SVGAGI. The CDR3 sequence is 16 residues long. The V segment lost 3 bases and the J segment 6 bases; nucleotides outside the gene matches: 8. DNA of the CDR3: TGTGCCAGCAGTTATACAGCGGGAGGGCCGCTCAATGAGCAGTTCTTC. It encodes CASSYTAGGPLNEQFF.

The rearrangement links TRBV25-1 to TRBJ1-2, with 8 bases identical to TRBD1. This CDR3 is 15 amino acids long. Trimming cost V 4 bases and J 3 bases; bases outside gene matches: 7. Germline assignment: CDR1 MGHDK and CDR2 SYGVNS. Written as DNA, the CDR3 is TGTGCCAGCAGTGGCTTAGACAGGGGCGACTATGGCTACACCTTC. Translated: CASSGLDRGDYGYTF.

The rearrangement uses TRBV2 and TRBJ1-4; 9 nucleotides align to TRBD1. This CDR3 region has 22 residues. The V and J ends lost 7 bases and 8 bases, in that order; junction bases with no gene match: 32. Germline values: CDR1 SNHLY, CDR2 FYNNEI. In nucleotides, the CDR3 is TGTGCCAGCATTGGTCTCCGACGAGCCATACAGGGGGCGCAGAGGGGTGTCGAAAAACTGTTTTTT. Residues: CASIGLRRAIQGAQRGVEKLFF.

The rearrangement joins TRBV5-1 to TRBJ2-3; a weak D match, TRBD2 (6 bases). Between the trimmed V and J ends, which lost 4 bases and 5 bases, there was a span of 17 bases. The CDR3 has 15 amino acids. Per germline, CDR1 SGHRS and CDR2 YFSETQ. The CDR3 DNA reads as TGCGCCAGCAGCCGCCGGAGGAGGGCGGAAGATACGCAGTATTTT. Protein: CASSRRRRAEDTQYF.

The J gene is TRBJ1-3, the V gene TRBV18; D is unresolved. This CDR3 comprises 14 residues. Per the germline V gene, CDR1 is KGHSH and CDR2 is LQKENI. Between the trimmed V and J ends, which lost 1 base and 1 base, there was a span of 5 bases. CDR3 sequence: CASSPRDSGNTIYF. CDR3 nucleotide sequence: TGTGCCAGCTCACCACGGGATTCTGGAAACACCATATATTTT.

This clone was recorded once. The V call is TRBV6-5, the J call TRBJ1-2, with a weak D call TRBD1 (6 bases). The germline V gene encodes CDR1 MNHEY and CDR2 SVGAGI. V gave up 5 bases and J gave up 2 bases, with 15 bases separating them. CDR3 length: 15 residues. As DNA, the CDR3 is TGTGCCAGCAGTAGATCCCGACAGGCCAACTATGGCTACACCTTC. Its protein product is CASSRSRQANYGYTF.

This rearrangement joins TRBV5-1 to TRBJ1-3; D call uncertain. Germline lookup yields CDR1 SGHRS and CDR2 YFSETQ. The CDR3 runs 13 residues. V was pared by 0 bases and J by 3 bases, with 4 bases between. The CDR3 DNA reads TGCGCCAGCAGCTTGGCCTTTGGAAACACCATATATTTT. It specifies CASSLAFGNTIYF. Filled out from reference TRBV5-1 and TRBJ1-3, the complete variable domain reads KAGVTQTPRYLIKTRGQQVTLSCSPISGHRSVSWYQQTPGQGLQFLFEYFSETQRNKGNFPGRFSGRQFSNSRSEMNVSTLELGDSALYLCASSLAFGNTIYFGEGSWLTVV.

CDR3 sequence (DNA): TGTGCCAGCACCCACAGTTTAACTAGCGGCCCAGATACGCAGTATTTT. This translates into CASTHSLTSGPDTQYF. The chain joins TRBV3-1 (or the pseudogene TRBV3-2) to TRBJ2-3; 8 positions agree with TRBD2. The CDR3 sequence is 16 residues long. The germline V gene encodes CDR1 LGHDT and CDR2 YNNKEL (reference sequence). J lost 4 bases, V lost 7 bases, and 13 bases had no gene match.

The chain joins TRBV2 to TRBJ2-7, with no clear D. The CDR3 is 12 residues long. V lost 5 bases and J lost 0, with 5 bases in between. CDR1 SNHLY and CDR2 FYNNEI come from the germline V gene. CDR3 nucleotide sequence: TGTGCCAGCAGTCCCAGCTCCTACGAGCAGTACTTC. This gives the protein CASSPSSYEQYF.

The rearrangement uses TRBV7-2 and TRBJ2-7; D tentatively fits TRBD1 or TRBD2 (5 bases each). Between the trimmed V and J ends, which lost 5 bases and 3 bases, there was a span of 14 bases. Germline CDR1 is SGHTA and CDR2 is FQGNSA. The CDR3 length is 14 residues. The CDR3 loop is CASSRGDKDYEQYF. CDR3 DNA: TGTGCCAGCAGCCGGGGCGACAAGGACTACGAGCAGTACTTC.

The chain employs TRBV5-1 and TRBJ1-1, with TRBD1 matching over 8 bases. J gave up 1 base and V 1 base, and 3 bases lay outside the gene matches. CDR3 length: 15 residues. Germline V lookup: CDR1 SGHRS, CDR2 YFSETQ. The CDR3 sequence is CASSLTGTGNTEAFF. The CDR3 bases are TGCGCCAGCAGCTTGACCGGGACAGGGAACACTGAAGCTTTCTTT.

The gene calls are TRBV3-1 (or the pseudogene TRBV3-2) and TRBJ1-1; the D is unclear. V lost 7 bases, J lost 1 base, and 10 bases lay in between. Germline-derived CDR1 and CDR2 are LGHDT and YNNKEL (reference sequence). CDR3 length: 13 residues. Here the CDR3 reads CASTNSWNTEAFF. The CDR3 DNA reads TGTGCCAGCACTAACAGCTGGAACACTGAAGCTTTCTTT.

The chain recombines TRBV5-5 with TRBJ1-2; D gene unclear. The germline V gene has CDR1 SGHKS and CDR2 YYEKEE (reference sequence). Trimming shortened V by 0 bases and J by 2 bases, and 14 bases separated the two germline ends. The CDR3 length is 16 residues. The CDR3 loop reads CASSLDPASGNYGYTF. The CDR3 DNA reads as TGTGCCAGCAGCTTGGACCCGGCCTCCGGGAACTATGGCTACACCTTC.

The V and J genes are TRBV5-6 and TRBJ2-7; TRBD1 matches 7 bases. The ends lost 6 bases at V and 3 bases at J; junction bases unmatched: 12. This CDR3 has 15 amino acids. CDR1 is SGHDT, CDR2 YYEEEE, per germline. The DNA for the CDR3 is TGTGCCAGCACCGGACAATTCCACAGGGGCTACGAGCAGTACTTC. Translating gives CASTGQFHRGYEQYF.

The chain employs TRBV5-1 and TRBJ2-1; possibly TRBD2 for D (7 bases). The CDR3 is made up of 14 amino acids. V dropped 6 bases and J dropped 3 bases, with 13 bases sitting between them. The germline V gene encodes CDR1 SGHRS and CDR2 YFSETQ. The CDR3 region is CASNGGGYYNEQFF. Here the CDR3 DNA reads TGCGCCAGCAACGGCGGGGGCTACTACAATGAGCAGTTCTTC. Full variable domain (outside the CDR3, taken from reference TRBV5-1 and TRBJ2-1): KAGVTQTPRYLIKTRGQQVTLSCSPISGHRSVSWYQQTPGQGLQFLFEYFSETQRNKGNFPGRFSGRQFSNSRSEMNVSTLELGDSALYLCASNGGGYYNEQFFGPGTRLTVL.

This clone was detected a few times. The chain uses TRBV2 and TRBJ2-7; D might be TRBD1 (5 bases). The ends were cut back, 2 bases at V and 3 bases at J, with 11 bases in the middle. CDR1 and CDR2 from the germline V gene are SNHLY and FYNNEI. The CDR3 is 14 amino acids. CDR3 amino acids: CASSELGALYEQYF. CDR3 sequence (DNA): TGTGCCAGCAGTGAATTAGGGGCACTCTACGAGCAGTACTTC.

The chain has TRBV5-3 and TRBJ2-1; 12 bases map to TRBD2. TRBV5-3 is recorded as an ORF, its role being uncertain. This CDR3 spans 17 amino acids. Unmatched junction bases numbered 8, after V lost 5 bases and J lost 2 bases. The CDR3 sequence: CARRLRASGGAYNEQFF. The CDR3 DNA sequence: TGTGCCAGAAGGCTAAGAGCTAGCGGGGGGGCCTACAATGAGCAGTTCTTC.

The V gene is TRBV12-5, the J gene TRBJ2-4; 11 bases are a match to TRBD2. This CDR3 is 15 amino acids long. The trim removed 6 bases at V and 5 bases at J, leaving 6 bases unmatched. Germline V CDR1 and CDR2: LGHNT, FRNRAP. The CDR3 DNA reads as TGTGCTAGTGGGCGGCCGGGACTAGCGGAAAACATTCAGTACTTC. Translated: CASGRPGLAENIQYF.

The chain carries TRBV20-1 and TRBJ2-3; 11 nucleotides agree with TRBD2. Losses at the gene ends were 3 bases for V and 0 bases for J; bases not matched to a gene: 5. The CDR3 is 16 residues long. Germline values: CDR1 DFQATT, CDR2 SNEGSKA (reference sequence). The DNA for the CDR3 is TGCAGTGCTAGTGAAGGGACTAGCGGTAGCACAGATACGCAGTATTTT. It specifies CSASEGTSGSTDTQYF.

This rearrangement joins TRBV24-1 to TRBJ1-1; TRBD1 aligns across 7 bases. The CDR3 covers 14 residues. Germline trimming cut 3 bases from V and 5 bases from J; bases unmatched to any gene: 5. Germline V lookup: CDR1 KGHDR, CDR2 SFDVKD. The CDR3: CATSDRQGGTEAFF. In DNA, the CDR3 is TGTGCCACCAGTGATCGACAGGGAGGTACTGAAGCTTTCTTT.

The chain carries TRBV24-1 and TRBJ2-7, with D possibly matching TRBD1 (6 bases). This CDR3 spans 15 amino acids. Germline V gene lookup returns CDR1 KGHDR and CDR2 SFDVKD. V lost 5 bases, J lost 2 bases, and 15 bases lay in between. CDR3: CATSVVTGQTYEQYF. CDR3 bases: TGTGCCACCAGTGTCGTAACCGGACAGACCTACGAGCAGTACTTC.

This clone was seen a few times. The chain is built from TRBV19 and TRBJ2-7; D might be TRBD2 (5 bases). The germline V gene has CDR1 LNHDA and CDR2 SQIVND (reference sequence). The CDR3 has 14 amino acids. Trimming cost V 5 bases and J 1 base, with 12 bases left between them. The DNA of the CDR3 is TGTGCCAGTAGTCCCCGGGGTGCTTCCTACGAGCAGTACTTC. Its translation is CASSPRGASYEQYF.

CDR3 nucleotide sequence: TGTGCCTGGAGCCTCCCGGGGGGGTCACCCCTCCACTTT. Translating gives CAWSLPGGSPLHF. The V and J genes are TRBV30 and TRBJ1-6, with D perhaps TRBD1 (5 bases). CDR3 length: 13 amino acids. Germline V gives CDR1 GTSNPN, CDR2 SVGIG (reference sequence). V lost 3 bases and J 10 bases, leaving 13 bases between the germline ends. Supplemented by reference TRBV30 and TRBJ1-6, the full variable domain reads SQTIHQWPATLVQPVGSPLSLECTVEGTSNPNLYWYRQAAGRGLQLLFYSVGIGQISSEVPQNLSASRPQDRQFILSSKKLLLSDSGFYLCAWSLPGGSPLHFGNGTRLTVT.

The chain links TRBV7-8 to TRBJ1-1, with D unclear. The CDR3 is made up of 12 amino acids. Per the germline V gene, CDR1 is SGHVS and CDR2 is FQNEAQ. V was pared by 5 bases and J by 1 base, with 5 bases between. The CDR3, as DNA: TGTGCCAGCAGCAGGGAGAACACTGAAGCTTTCTTT. Residues: CASSRENTEAFF. Full variable domain (missing parts from reference TRBV7-8 and TRBJ1-1): GAGVSQSPRYKVAKRGQDVALRCDPISGHVSLFWYQQALGQGPEFLTYFQNEAQLDKSGLPSDRFFAERPEGSVSTLKIQRTQQEDSAVYLCASSRENTEAFFGQGTRLTVV.